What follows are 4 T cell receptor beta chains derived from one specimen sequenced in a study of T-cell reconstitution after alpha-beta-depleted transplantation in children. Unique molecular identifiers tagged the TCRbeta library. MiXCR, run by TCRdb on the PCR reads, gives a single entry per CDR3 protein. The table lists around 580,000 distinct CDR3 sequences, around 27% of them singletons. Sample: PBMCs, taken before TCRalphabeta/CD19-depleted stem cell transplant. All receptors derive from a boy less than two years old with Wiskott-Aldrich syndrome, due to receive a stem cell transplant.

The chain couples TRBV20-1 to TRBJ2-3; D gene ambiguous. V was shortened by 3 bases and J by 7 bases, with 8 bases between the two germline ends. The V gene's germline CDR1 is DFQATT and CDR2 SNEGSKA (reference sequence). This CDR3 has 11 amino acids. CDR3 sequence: CSARDEYTQYF. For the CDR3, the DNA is TGCAGTGCTAGGGACGAGTATACGCAGTATTTT.

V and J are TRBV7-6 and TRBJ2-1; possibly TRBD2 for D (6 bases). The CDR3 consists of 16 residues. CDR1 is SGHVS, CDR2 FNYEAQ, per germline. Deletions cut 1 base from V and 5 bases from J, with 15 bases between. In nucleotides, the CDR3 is TGTGCCAGCAGCTTAGTAACAGGATGGGGGGACAATGAGCAGTTCTTC. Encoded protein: CASSLVTGWGDNEQFF.

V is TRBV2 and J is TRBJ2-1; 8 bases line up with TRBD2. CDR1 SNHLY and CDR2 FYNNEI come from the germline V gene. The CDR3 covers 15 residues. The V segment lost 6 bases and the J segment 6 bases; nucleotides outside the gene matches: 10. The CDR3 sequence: CASSSELAVLNEQFF. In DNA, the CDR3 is TGTGCCAGCAGCTCGGAACTAGCGGTTCTCAATGAGCAGTTCTTC.

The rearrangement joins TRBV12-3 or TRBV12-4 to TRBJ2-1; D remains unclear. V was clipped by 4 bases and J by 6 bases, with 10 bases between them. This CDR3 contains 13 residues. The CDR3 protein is CASSSAGPNEQFF. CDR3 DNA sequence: TGTGCCAGCAGTTCCGCCGGACCCAATGAGCAGTTCTTC.